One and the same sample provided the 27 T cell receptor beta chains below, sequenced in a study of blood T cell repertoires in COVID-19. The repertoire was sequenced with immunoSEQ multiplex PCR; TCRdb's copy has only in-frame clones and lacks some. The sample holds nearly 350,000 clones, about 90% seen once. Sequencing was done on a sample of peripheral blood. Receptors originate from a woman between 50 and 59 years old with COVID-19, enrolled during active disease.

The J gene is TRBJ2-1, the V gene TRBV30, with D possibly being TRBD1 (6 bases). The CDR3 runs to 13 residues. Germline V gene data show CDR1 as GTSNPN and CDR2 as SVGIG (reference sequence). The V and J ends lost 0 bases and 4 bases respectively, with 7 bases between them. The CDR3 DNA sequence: TGTGCCTGGAGTGTACAGGGTTACAATGAGCAGTTCTTC. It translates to CAWSVQGYNEQFF.

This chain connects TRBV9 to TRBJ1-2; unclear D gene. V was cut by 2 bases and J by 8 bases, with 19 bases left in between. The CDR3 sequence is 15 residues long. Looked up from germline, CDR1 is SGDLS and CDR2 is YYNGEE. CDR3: CASSVLPGRALGYTF. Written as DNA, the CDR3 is TGTGCCAGCAGCGTTCTTCCCGGGAGGGCCTTAGGCTACACCTTC.

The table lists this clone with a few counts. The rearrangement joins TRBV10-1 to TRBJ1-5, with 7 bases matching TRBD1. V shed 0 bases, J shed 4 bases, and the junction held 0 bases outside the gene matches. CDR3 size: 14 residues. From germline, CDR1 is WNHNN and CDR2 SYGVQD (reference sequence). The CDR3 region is CASSESGQNQPQHF. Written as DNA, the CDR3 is TGCGCCAGCAGTGAGTCGGGACAGAATCAGCCCCAGCATTTT.

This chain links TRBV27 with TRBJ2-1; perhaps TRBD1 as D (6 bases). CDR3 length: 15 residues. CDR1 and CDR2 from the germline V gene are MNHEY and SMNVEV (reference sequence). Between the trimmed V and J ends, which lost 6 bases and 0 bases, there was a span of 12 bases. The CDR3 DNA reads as TGTGCCAGCAGCTCCTCAGGGGCCTCCTACAATGAGCAGTTCTTC. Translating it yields CASSSSGASYNEQFF.

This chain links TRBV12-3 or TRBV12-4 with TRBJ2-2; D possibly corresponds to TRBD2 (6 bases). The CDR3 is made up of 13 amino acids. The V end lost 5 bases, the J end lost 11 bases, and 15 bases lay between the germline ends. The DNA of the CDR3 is TGTGCCAGCAGTCTACAGGAGGGCGGAGAGCTGTTTTTT. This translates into CASSLQEGGELFF.

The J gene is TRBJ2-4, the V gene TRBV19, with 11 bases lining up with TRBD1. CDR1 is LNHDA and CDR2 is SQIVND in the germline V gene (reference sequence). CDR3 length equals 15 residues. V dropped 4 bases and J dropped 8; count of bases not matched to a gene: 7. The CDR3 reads CASSTYGQGADIQYF. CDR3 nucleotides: TGTGCCAGTAGTACCTATGGACAGGGGGCGGACATTCAGTACTTC.

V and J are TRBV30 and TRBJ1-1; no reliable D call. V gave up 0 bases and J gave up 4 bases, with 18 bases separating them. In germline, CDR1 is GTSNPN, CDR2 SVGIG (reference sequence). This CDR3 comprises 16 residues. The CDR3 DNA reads TGTGCCTGGAGTGTACCTCTGGGGAGGAAGGGCACTGAAGCTTTCTTT. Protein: CAWSVPLGRKGTEAFF. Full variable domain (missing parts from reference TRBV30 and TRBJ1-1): SQTIHQWPATLVQPVGSPLSLECTVEGTSNPNLYWYRQAAGRGLQLLFYSVGIGQISSEVPQNLSASRPQDRQFILSSKKLLLSDSGFYLCAWSVPLGRKGTEAFFGQGTRLTVV.

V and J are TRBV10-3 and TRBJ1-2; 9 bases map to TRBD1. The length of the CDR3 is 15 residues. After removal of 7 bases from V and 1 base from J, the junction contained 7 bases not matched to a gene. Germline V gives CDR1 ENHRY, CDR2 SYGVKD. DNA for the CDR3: TGTGCCATCAACGGGGGACAGGGATTTAACTATGGCTACACCTTC. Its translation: CAINGGQGFNYGYTF.

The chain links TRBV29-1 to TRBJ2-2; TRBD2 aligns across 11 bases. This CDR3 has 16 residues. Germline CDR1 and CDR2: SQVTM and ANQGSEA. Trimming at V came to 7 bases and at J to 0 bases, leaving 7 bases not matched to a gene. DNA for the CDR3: TGCAGCGCGACTAGCGGGATCCTTACGAACACCGGGGAGCTGTTTTTT. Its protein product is CSATSGILTNTGELFF.

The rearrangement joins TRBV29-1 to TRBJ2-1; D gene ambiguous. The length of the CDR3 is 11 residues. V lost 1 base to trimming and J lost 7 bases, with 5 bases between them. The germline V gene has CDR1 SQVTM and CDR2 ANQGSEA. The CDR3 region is CSVEALNEQFF. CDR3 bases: TGCAGCGTTGAAGCTTTGAATGAGCAGTTCTTC.

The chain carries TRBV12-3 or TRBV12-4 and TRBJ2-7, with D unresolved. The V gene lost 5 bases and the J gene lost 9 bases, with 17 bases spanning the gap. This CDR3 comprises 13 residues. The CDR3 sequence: CASSPQVNTAQYF. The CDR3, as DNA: TGTGCCAGCAGTCCTCAGGTGAATACGGCGCAGTACTTC.

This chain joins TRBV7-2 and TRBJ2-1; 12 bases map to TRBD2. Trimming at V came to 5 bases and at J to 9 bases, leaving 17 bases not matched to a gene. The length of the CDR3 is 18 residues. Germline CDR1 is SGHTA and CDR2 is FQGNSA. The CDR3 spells CASSLYLILAGGSSEQFF. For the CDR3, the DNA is TGTGCCAGCAGCCTATACCTTATCCTAGCGGGAGGGTCTAGTGAGCAGTTCTTC.

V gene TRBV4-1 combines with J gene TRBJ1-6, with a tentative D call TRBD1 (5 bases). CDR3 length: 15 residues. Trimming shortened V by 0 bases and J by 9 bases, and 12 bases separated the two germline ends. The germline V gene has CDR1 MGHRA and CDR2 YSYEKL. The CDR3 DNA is TGCGCCAGCAGCCAAGAGAGGACAAGGGGTTCACCCCTCCACTTT. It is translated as CASSQERTRGSPLHF.

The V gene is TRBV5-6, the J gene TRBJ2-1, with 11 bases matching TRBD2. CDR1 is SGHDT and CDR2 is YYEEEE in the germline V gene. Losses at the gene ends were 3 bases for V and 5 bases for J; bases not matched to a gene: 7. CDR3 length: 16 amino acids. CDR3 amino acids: CASSSLGTSGNNEQFF. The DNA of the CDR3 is TGTGCCAGCAGCTCCCTCGGGACTAGCGGCAACAATGAGCAGTTCTTC. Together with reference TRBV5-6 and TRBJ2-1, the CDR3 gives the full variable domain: DAGVTQSPTHLIKTRGQQVTLRCSPKSGHDTVSWYQQALGQGPQFIFQYYEEEERQRGNFPDRFSGHQFPNYSSELNVNALLLGDSALYLCASSSLGTSGNNEQFFGPGTRLTVL.

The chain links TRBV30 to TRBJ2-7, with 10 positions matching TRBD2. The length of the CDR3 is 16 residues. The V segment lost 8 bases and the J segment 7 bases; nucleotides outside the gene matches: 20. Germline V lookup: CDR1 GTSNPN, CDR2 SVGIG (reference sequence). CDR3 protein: CATSELAGARVWEQYF. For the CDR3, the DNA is TGTGCCACGAGTGAGCTAGCGGGAGCTCGGGTGTGGGAGCAGTACTTC.

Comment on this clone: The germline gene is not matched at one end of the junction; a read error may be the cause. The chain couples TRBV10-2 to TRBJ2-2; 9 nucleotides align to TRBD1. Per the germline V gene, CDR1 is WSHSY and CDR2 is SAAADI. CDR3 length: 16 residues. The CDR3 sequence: CASRESGQGLTGELFF. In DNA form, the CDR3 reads TGCGCCAGCAGAGAGTCGGGACAGGGACTTACCGGGGAGCTGTTTTTT.

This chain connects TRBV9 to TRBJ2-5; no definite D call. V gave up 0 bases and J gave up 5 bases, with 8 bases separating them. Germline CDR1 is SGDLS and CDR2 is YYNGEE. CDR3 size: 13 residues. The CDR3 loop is CASSVGADETQYF. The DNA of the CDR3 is TGTGCCAGCAGCGTAGGGGCAGATGAGACCCAGTACTTC.

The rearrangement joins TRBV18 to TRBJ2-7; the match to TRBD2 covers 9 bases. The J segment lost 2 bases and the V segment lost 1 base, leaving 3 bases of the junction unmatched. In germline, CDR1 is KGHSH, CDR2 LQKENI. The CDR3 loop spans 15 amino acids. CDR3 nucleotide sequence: TGTGCCAGCTCACCACAGACTAGCGGAACCTACGAGCAGTACTTC. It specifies CASSPQTSGTYEQYF. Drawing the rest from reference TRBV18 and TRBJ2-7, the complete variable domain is NAGVMQNPRHLVRRRGQEARLRCSPMKGHSHVYWYRQLPEEGLKFMVYLQKENIIDESGMPKERFSAEFPKEGPSILRIQQVVRGDSAAYFCASSPQTSGTYEQYFGPGTRLTVT.

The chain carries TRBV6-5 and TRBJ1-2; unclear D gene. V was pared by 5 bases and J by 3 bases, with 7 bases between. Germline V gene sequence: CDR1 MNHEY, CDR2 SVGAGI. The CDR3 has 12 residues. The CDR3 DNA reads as TGTGCCAGCAGTCTCGGGGACTATGGCTACACCTTC. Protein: CASSLGDYGYTF.

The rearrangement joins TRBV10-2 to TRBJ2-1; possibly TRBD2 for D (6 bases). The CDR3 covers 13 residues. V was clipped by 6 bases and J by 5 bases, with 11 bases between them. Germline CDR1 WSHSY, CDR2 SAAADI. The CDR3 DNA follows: TGCGCCAGCAGGGGACTGACGAACAATGAGCAGTTCTTC. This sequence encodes CASRGLTNNEQFF.

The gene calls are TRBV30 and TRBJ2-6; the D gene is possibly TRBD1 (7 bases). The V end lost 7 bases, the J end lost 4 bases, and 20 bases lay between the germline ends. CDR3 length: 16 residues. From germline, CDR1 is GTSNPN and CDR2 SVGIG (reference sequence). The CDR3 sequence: CASDGAGGPGANVLTF. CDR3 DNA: TGTGCCTCTGACGGGGCAGGGGGGCCCGGGGCCAACGTCCTGACTTTC.

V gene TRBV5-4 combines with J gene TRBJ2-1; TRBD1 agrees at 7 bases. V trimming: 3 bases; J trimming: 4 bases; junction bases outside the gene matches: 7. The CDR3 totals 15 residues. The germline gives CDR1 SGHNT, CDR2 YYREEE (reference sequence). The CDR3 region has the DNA TGTGCCAGCAGCTACAGGACAGGATCATACAATGAGCAGTTCTTC. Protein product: CASSYRTGSYNEQFF.

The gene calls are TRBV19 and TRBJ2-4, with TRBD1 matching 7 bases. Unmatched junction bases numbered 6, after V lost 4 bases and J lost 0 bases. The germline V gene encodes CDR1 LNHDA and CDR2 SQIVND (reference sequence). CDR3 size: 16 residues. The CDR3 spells CASSTGQTLAKNIQYF. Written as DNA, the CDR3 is TGTGCCAGTAGTACGGGACAGACCCTAGCCAAAAACATTCAGTACTTC. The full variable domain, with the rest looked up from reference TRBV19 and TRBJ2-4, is DGGITQSPKYLFRKEGQNVTLSCEQNLNHDAMYWYRQDPGQGLRLIYYSQIVNDFQKGDIAEGYSVSREKKESFPLTVTSAQKNPTAFYLCASSTGQTLAKNIQYFGAGTRLSVL.

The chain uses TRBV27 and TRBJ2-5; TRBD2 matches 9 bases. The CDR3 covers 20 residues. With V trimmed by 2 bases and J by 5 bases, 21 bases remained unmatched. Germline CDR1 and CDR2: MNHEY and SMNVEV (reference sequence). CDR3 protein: CASSLRWGLSSGTTFETQYF. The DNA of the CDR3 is TGTGCCAGCAGTTTACGATGGGGGCTGTCTAGCGGGACCACTTTCGAGACCCAGTACTTC.

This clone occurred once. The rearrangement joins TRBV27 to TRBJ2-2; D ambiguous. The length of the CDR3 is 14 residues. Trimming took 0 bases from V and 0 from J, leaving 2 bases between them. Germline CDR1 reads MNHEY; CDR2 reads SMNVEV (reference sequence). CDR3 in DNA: TGTGCCAGCAGTTTATCCGCGAACACCGGGGAGCTGTTTTTT. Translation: CASSLSANTGELFF.

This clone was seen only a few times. Here the CDR3 reads CASLEDNTYNEQFF. Written as DNA, the CDR3 is TGTGCCAGCTTAGAGGATAACACCTACAATGAGCAGTTCTTC. The chain combines TRBV18 with TRBJ2-1; unclear D gene. The CDR3 extends over 14 amino acids. CDR1 is KGHSH, CDR2 LQKENI, per germline. The V end was cut by 7 bases, the J end by 2 bases, with 12 bases between.

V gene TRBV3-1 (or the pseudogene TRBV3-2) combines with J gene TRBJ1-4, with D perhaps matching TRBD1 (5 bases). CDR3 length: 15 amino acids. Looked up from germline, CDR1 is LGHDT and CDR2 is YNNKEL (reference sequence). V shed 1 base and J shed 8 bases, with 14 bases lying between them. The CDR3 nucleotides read TGTGCCAGCAGCCAAGGTCAAGGGGCCGTCGAAAAACTGTTTTTT. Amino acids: CASSQGQGAVEKLFF.